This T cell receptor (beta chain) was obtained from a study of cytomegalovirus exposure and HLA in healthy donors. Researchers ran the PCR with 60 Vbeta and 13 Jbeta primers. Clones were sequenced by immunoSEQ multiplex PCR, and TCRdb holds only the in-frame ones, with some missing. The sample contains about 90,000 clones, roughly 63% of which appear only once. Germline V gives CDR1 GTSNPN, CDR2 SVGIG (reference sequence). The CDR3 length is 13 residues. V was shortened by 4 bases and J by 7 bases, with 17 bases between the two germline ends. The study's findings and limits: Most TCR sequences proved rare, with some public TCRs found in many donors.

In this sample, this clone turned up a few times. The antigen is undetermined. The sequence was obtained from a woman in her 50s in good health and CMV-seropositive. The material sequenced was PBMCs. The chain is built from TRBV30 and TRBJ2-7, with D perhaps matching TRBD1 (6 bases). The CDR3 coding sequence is TGTGCCTGGATGGGGACATGGGAAGGGGAGCAGTACTTC. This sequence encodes CAWMGTWEGEQYF.